This T cell receptor (beta chain) was sequenced for a study of shared clonotypes between healthy human individuals. Genomic DNA for unsorted samples, which was extracted with the QIAamp DNA Blood Mini kit, came from 81 million or so PBMCs. V lost 1 base and J 1 base, leaving 8 bases between the germline ends. Germline CDR1 and CDR2: SGHRS and YFSETQ. The length of the CDR3 is 14 residues. Deep was the level used in running the assay. Researchers divided each subset's genomic DNA evenly across several immunoSEQ plates. In the original workflow: Filtering differed because ImmunoSEQ produced junction-only sequences that carried no quality scores. TCRdb's table, derived via immunoSEQ multiplex PCR, lists solely in-frame clones and lacks some. The D gene and trimming were derived from the DNA, and the V and J assignments and clone size from that table. The sample lists a few hundred thousand clones, roughly 72% occurring once.

This clone was seen only a few times. This TCR was recovered from a woman in her thirties or forties in good health. Some clones in this sample may be carry-over from other donors' samples. J is TRBJ1-1 and V is TRBV5-1, with D perhaps matching TRBD1 (5 bases). Material: PBMCs. The DNA of the CDR3 is TGCGCCAGCAGCTTGTTTACAGGGAACACTGAAGCTTTCTTT. Translated, it gives CASSLFTGNTEAFF.